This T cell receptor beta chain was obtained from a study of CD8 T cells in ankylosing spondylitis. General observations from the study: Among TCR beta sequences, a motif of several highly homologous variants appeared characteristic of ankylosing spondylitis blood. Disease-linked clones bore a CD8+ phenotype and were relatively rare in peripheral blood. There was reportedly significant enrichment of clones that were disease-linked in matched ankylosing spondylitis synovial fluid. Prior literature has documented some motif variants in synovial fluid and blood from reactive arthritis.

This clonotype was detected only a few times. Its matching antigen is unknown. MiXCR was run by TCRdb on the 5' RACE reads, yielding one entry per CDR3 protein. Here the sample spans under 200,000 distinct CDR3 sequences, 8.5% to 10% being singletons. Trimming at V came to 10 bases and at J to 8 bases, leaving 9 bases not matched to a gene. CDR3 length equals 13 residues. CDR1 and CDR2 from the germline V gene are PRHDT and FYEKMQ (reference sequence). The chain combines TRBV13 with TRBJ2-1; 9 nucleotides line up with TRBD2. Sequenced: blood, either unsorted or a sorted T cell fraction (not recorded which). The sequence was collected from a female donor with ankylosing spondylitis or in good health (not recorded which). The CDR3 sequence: CATPGLALDEQFF. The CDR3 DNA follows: TGTGCCACCCCGGGACTAGCCTTGGATGAGCAGTTCTTC.